This TCR beta chain was captured by sequencing in a study of blood T cell repertoires in COVID-19. Whole-study context: Samples came from the United States, Italy and Spain, spanning acute and convalescent COVID-19. Sample material is recorded as cDNA or gDNA derived from T cells, B-cell-depleted T cells, or PBMCs.

Original handling: Reference gene primer amplification yielded estimated nucleated cell counts. This table comes from immunoSEQ multiplex PCR, and its TCRdb copy is limited to in-frame clones, with some not included. The V and J calls and clone size are taken from that table; D and trimming were inferred from the DNA. This table holds just over 300,000 clones, roughly 87% found once. There are 16 residues in the CDR3. Germline V lookup: CDR1 MGHRA, CDR2 YSYEKL. V was pared by 4 bases and J by 4 bases, with 7 bases of the junction left unmatched. The sample was peripheral blood. The J gene is TRBJ2-1, the V gene TRBV4-1, with 10 bases fitting TRBD2. The origin of this receptor is a man younger than 30 with active or convalescent COVID-19. In nucleotides, the CDR3 is TGCGCCAGCAGCCGGTTAGGACTAGCGGAGTACAATGAGCAGTTCTTC. It yields the protein CASSRLGLAEYNEQFF.